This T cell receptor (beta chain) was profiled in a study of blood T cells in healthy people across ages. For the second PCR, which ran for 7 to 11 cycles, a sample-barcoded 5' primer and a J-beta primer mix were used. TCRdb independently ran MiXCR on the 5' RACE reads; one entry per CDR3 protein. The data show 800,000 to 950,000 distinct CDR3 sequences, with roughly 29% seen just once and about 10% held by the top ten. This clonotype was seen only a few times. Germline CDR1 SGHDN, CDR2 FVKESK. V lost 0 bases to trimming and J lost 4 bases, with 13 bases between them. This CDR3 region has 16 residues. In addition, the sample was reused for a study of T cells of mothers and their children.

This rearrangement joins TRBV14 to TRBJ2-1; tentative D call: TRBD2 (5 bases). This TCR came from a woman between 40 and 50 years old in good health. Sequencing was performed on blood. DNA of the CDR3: TGTGCCAGCAGCCAAGATCGAGGGAACCTTTACAATGAGCAGTTCTTC. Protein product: CASSQDRGNLYNEQFF.